The present T cell receptor (beta chain) was sequenced within a study of T cell repertoires in cytomegalovirus infection. Study-wide context: Recently identified HLA-C-restricted CMV epitopes were used, and well-studied HLA-B-restricted CMV epitopes were used as well. TCR beta signatures that were public indicated CMV infection and matching HLA type. Findings and limits, study-wide: HLA-C-restricted, CMV-specific TCR beta clonotypes were dominant ex vivo.

Germline lookup yields CDR1 LNHDA and CDR2 SQIVND (reference sequence). This CDR3 spans 11 amino acids. Between the trimmed V and J ends, which lost 10 bases and 8 bases, there was a span of 12 bases. Worth noting for this clonotype: The antigen remains undetermined.

MiXCR was run by TCRdb on the reads, yielding one entry per CDR3 protein. This table holds some 500,000 distinct CDR3 sequences, roughly 42% found once. The sequencing used cultured PBMCs, collected from culture after CMV antigen stimulation. The chain uses TRBV19 and TRBJ2-1; D is uncertain. The clonotype comes from a human donor in good health (CMV status not recorded). Some clones in this sample may be carry-over from other donors' samples. The CDR3 DNA sequence: TGTGCCACCACTCTAAGCTATGAGCAGTTCTTC. Translation: CATTLSYEQFF.